This T cell receptor (beta chain) is from a study of blood T cell repertoires in COVID-19. Generated by immunoSEQ multiplex PCR, the TCRdb table keeps only in-frame clones and is missing some. This sample yields over 110,000 clones, of which approximately 88% are seen a single time; around 26% belongs to the top ten. Germline V lookup: CDR1 ENHRY, CDR2 SYGVKD. The CDR3 consists of 16 residues. Germline trimming cut 4 bases from V and 9 bases from J; bases unmatched to any gene: 13. Sequencing was done on a sample of peripheral blood. This sequence originates from a human donor in a cohort sampled during active COVID-19. The chain carries TRBV10-3 and TRBJ1-3; 9 bases align to TRBD1. Here the CDR3 reads CAISAAGQGISGTIYF. CDR3 nucleotide sequence: TGTGCCATCAGTGCCGCGGGACAGGGAATCTCCGGCACCATATATTTT.